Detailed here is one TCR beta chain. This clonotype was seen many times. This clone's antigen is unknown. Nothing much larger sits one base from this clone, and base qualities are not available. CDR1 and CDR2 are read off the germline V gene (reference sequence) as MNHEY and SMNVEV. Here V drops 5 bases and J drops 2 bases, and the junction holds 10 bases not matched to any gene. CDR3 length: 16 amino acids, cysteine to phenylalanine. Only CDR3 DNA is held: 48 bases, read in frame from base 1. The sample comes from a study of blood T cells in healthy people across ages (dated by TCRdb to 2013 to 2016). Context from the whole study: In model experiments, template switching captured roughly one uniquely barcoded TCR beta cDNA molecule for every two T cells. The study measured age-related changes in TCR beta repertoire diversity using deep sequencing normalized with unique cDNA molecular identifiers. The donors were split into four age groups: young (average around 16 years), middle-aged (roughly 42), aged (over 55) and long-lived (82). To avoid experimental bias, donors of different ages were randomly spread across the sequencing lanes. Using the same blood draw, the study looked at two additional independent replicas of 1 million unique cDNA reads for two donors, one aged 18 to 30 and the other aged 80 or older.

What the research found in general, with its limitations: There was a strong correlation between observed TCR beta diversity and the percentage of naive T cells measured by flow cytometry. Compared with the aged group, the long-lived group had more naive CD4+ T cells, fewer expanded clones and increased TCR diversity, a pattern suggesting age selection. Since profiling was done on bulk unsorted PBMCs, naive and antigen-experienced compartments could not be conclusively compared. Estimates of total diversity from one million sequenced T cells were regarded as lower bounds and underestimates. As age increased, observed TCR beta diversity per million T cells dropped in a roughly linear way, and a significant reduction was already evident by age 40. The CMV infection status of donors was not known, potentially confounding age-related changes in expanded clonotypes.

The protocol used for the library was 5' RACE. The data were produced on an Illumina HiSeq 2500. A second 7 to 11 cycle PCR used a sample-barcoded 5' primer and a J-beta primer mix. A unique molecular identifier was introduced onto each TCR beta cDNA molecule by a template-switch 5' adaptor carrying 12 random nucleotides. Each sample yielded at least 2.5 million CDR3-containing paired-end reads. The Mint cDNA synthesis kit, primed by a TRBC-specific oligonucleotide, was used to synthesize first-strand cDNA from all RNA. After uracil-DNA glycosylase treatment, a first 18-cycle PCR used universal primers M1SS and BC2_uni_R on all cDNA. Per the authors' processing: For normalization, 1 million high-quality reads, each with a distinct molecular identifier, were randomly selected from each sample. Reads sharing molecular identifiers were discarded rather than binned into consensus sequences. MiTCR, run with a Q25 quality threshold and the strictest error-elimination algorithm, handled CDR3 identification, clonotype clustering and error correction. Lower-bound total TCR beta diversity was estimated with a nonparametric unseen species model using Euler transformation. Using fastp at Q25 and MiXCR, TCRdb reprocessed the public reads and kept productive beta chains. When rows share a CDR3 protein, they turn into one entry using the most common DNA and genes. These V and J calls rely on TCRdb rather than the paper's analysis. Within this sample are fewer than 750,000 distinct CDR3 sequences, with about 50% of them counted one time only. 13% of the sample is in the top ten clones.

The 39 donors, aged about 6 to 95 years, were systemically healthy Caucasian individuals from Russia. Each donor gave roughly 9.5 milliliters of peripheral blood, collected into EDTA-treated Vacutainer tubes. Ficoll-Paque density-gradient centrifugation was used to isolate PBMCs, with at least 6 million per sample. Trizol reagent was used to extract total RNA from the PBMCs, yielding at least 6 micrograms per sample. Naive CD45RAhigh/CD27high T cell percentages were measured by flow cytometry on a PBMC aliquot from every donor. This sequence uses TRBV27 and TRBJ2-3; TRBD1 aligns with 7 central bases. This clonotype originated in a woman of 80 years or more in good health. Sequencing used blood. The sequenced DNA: TGTGCCAGCAGTCTCGTCGACAGGGCTGTCACAGATACGCAGTATTTT. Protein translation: CASSLVDRAVTDTQYF.